These 10 T cell receptor beta chains were sequenced from one sample in a study of blood T cell repertoires in COVID-19 (dated by TCRdb to the early 2020s). The method behind the library was the immunoSEQ multiplex PCR assay. This is the immuneACCESS table as TCRdb keeps it, with only in-frame sequences that have V and J called. A part of the clones is gone; compared with another copy, unresolved V genes explain less than half, and the rest is unexplained. The sample yields under 250,000 clones; over 75% were counted once. The ten top clones hold 9.5% to 15% of the sample. The sample taken for sequencing was peripheral blood. Every receptor here comes from a human donor in a cohort sampled during active COVID-19.

This rearrangement joins TRBV11-2 to TRBJ1-6; D unclear. CDR3 length: 13 residues. Germline CDR1 reads SGHAT; CDR2 reads FQNNGV. V lost 0 bases to trimming and J lost 9 bases, with 6 bases between them. CDR3: CASSLERRSPLHF. The CDR3, as DNA: TGTGCCAGCAGCTTAGAGCGGCGTTCACCCCTCCACTTT.

The V gene is TRBV18, the J gene TRBJ2-7; D is perhaps TRBD1 (5 bases). The CDR3 has 13 amino acids. CDR1 is KGHSH and CDR2 is LQKENI in the germline V gene. Trimming removed 3 bases at V and 3 bases at J, with 9 bases between. The CDR3 nucleotides are TGTGCCAGCTCACCTCGACAGAGCTACGAGCAGTACTTC. Translated, it gives CASSPRQSYEQYF.

J is TRBJ2-7 and V is TRBV10-3; TRBD1 matches at 9 bases. Germline-derived CDR1 and CDR2 are ENHRY and SYGVKD. The CDR3 sequence is 15 residues long. The ends lost 6 bases at V and 2 bases at J; junction bases unmatched: 8. CDR3 residues: CAISRGQGPTYEQYF. The CDR3 coding sequence is TGTGCCATCAGCCGTGGACAGGGGCCAACCTACGAGCAGTACTTC.

CDR3 protein: CASSSRRGPTEAFF. CDR3 nucleotides: TGTGCCAGCAGTAGCCGGCGGGGGCCCACTGAAGCTTTCTTT. The chain links TRBV6-1 to TRBJ1-1; maybe TRBD1 (6 bases). V gave up 5 bases and J gave up 4 bases, with 14 bases separating them. Germline values: CDR1 MNHNS, CDR2 SASEGT. CDR3 length: 14 amino acids.

The genes are TRBV5-1 and TRBJ2-7; TRBD2 matches 14 bases. Trimming at V came to 4 bases and at J to 4 bases, leaving 4 bases not matched to a gene. The CDR3 spans 15 residues. The germline gives CDR1 SGHRS, CDR2 YFSETQ. The DNA of the CDR3 is TGCGCCAGCAGCCAGGGACTAGCGGGAGTATACGAGCAGTACTTC. Protein sequence: CASSQGLAGVYEQYF.

This clone was counted between two and nine times. The chain has TRBV7-8 and TRBJ2-2; 9 bases line up with TRBD2. The germline CDR1 and CDR2 sequences are SGHVS and FQNEAQ. Losses at the gene ends were 4 bases for V and 3 bases for J; bases not matched to a gene: 6. The CDR3 is 16 residues long. The DNA for the CDR3 is TGTGCCAGCAGCTCCAGACTAGCGGCATACACCGGGGAGCTGTTTTTT. This encodes CASSSRLAAYTGELFF.

The chain links TRBV10-2 to TRBJ2-3, with TRBD2 matching 11 bases. This CDR3 has 14 residues. Germline CDR1 WSHSY, CDR2 SAAADI. After removal of 7 bases from V and 6 bases from J, the junction contained 6 bases not matched to a gene. The DNA of the CDR3 is TGCGCCAGCACCCTTAGCGGGGGGGCCGATACGCAGTATTTT. Residues: CASTLSGGADTQYF.

The chain combines TRBV12-5 with TRBJ2-7, with TRBD1 identical over 9 bases. The CDR3 has 14 residues. Germline CDR1 reads LGHNT; CDR2 reads FRNRAP. The V segment lost 4 bases and the J segment 5 bases; nucleotides outside the gene matches: 6. The CDR3 reads CASGSDRGLHEQYF. The CDR3 region has the DNA TGTGCTAGTGGTTCCGACAGGGGGTTGCACGAGCAGTACTTC. The variable domain in full, with the rest retrieved from reference TRBV12-5 and TRBJ2-7, is DARVTQTPRHKVTEMGQEVTMRCQPILGHNTVFWYRQTMMQGLELLAYFRNRAPLDDSGMPKDRFSAEMPDATLATLKIQPSEPRDSAVYFCASGSDRGLHEQYFGPGTRLTVT.

The rearrangement links TRBV5-1 to TRBJ1-1, with 11 bases identical to TRBD1. The CDR3 extends over 14 amino acids. The V gene end was trimmed by 4 bases and the J gene end by 5 bases; junction bases not matched to a gene: 4. Germline CDR1 is SGHRS and CDR2 is YFSETQ. The CDR3 region has the DNA TGCGCCAGCAGCCCCGGGACAGGGGGAACTGAAGCTTTCTTT. It codes for CASSPGTGGTEAFF.

The V gene is TRBV28, the J gene TRBJ2-3; 10 positions match TRBD2. CDR3 length: 17 amino acids. In germline, CDR1 is MDHEN, CDR2 SYDVKM. V shed 3 bases and J 2 bases; nucleotides not matched to a gene: 8. This CDR3 is CASSFPPSGGSTDTQYF. In nucleotides, the CDR3 is TGTGCCAGCAGTTTTCCGCCTAGCGGGGGCTCCACAGATACGCAGTATTTT.